This entry lists 9 T cell receptor beta chains sequenced from one sample in a study of blood T cell repertoires in COVID-19. Assay used: immunoSEQ multiplex PCR; TCRdb lists only in-frame clones, some missing. The sample lists hundreds of thousands of clones; under 90% were seen once. The sample comprised peripheral blood. The receptor source for this set is a woman aged 45-65 years who had recovered from COVID-19.

The genes are TRBV28 and TRBJ1-5, with 7 nucleotides matching TRBD1. CDR3 length equals 14 residues. With 6 bases clipped from V and 4 bases from J, the junction kept 6 bases outside the gene matches. Germline assignment: CDR1 MDHEN and CDR2 SYDVKM. CDR3 residues: CASRPGQSNQPQHF. In nucleotides, the CDR3 is TGTGCCAGCAGACCGGGACAGAGTAATCAGCCCCAGCATTTT.

This chain links TRBV4-2 with TRBJ2-2; a possible D gene is TRBD1 (5 bases). There are 13 residues in the CDR3. The V gene lost 3 bases and the J gene lost 7 bases, with 9 bases spanning the gap. Per germline, CDR1 LGHNA and CDR2 YNFKEQ. This chain's CDR3 is CASSQGLGGELFF. CDR3 nucleotides: TGTGCCAGCAGCCAGGGGCTGGGCGGGGAGCTGTTTTTT.

V is TRBV7-9 and J is TRBJ2-3; maybe TRBD1 (6 bases). Trimming stripped 4 bases from V and 2 bases from J, with 10 bases between. Germline lookup yields CDR1 SEHNR and CDR2 FQNEAQ (reference sequence). CDR3 length: 14 residues. CDR3 nucleotides: TGTGCCAGCAGCTGGACAGATTTCACAGATACGCAGTATTTT. It codes for CASSWTDFTDTQYF.

The chain employs TRBV6-5 and TRBJ1-3; D unclear. There are 16 residues in the CDR3. Per the germline V gene, CDR1 is MNHEY and CDR2 is SVGAGI. With 0 bases removed from V and 0 bases from J, the gap between germline ends came to 9 bases. The CDR3 is CASSYSSRASGNTIYF. DNA for the CDR3: TGTGCCAGCAGTTACTCGAGCCGTGCCTCTGGAAACACCATATATTTT.

This chain uses TRBV7-2 with TRBJ2-5, with D perhaps TRBD1 (7 bases). CDR3 length: 14 residues. Between the trimmed V and J ends, which lost 5 bases and 5 bases, there was a span of 15 bases. Germline loops: CDR1 SGHTA, CDR2 FQGNSA. The CDR3 here is CASSAQAGGETQYF. As DNA, the CDR3 is TGTGCCAGCAGCGCACAGGCAGGGGGGGAGACCCAGTACTTC. The full variable domain, in which reference TRBV7-2 and TRBJ2-5 provide the parts outside the CDR3, is GAGVSQSPSNKVTEKGKDVELRCDPISGHTALYWYRQSLGQGLEFLIYFQGNSAPDKSGLPSDRFSAERTGGSVSTLTIQRTQQEDSAVYLCASSAQAGGETQYFGPGTRLLVL.

The chain carries TRBV7-9 and TRBJ1-2; D is uncertain. Germline V gene lookup returns CDR1 SEHNR and CDR2 FQNEAQ (reference sequence). V lost 1 base and J lost 1, with 4 bases in between. The CDR3 consists of 13 residues. CDR3 in DNA: TGTGCCAGCAGCTTAGAATATAACTATGGCTACACCTTC. Translated, it gives CASSLEYNYGYTF.

The chain has TRBV2 and TRBJ2-7; 7 bases match TRBD1. The germline V gene has CDR1 SNHLY and CDR2 FYNNEI. The CDR3 is made up of 15 amino acids. V gave up 4 bases and J gave up 2 bases; unmatched junction bases: 8. CDR3 residues: CASSGDTQGTYEQYF. The CDR3 DNA is TGTGCCAGCAGTGGTGACACACAGGGGACCTACGAGCAGTACTTC.

The table lists this clone with a count of one. The chain carries TRBV21-1 and TRBJ2-7; the D call of TRBD1 is as the table states it, not checked on the DNA. TRBV21-1 is recorded as a pseudogene. The CDR3 is 16 amino acids. Written as DNA, the CDR3 is TGTGCCAGCAGCAAAACGTGGGCAGGGCTTTCCTACGAGCAGTACTTC. It encodes CASSKTWAGLSYEQYF.

V is TRBV19 and J is TRBJ2-7, with 9 bases identical to TRBD2. V trimming: 3 bases; J trimming: 5 bases; junction bases outside the gene matches: 11. The CDR3 is 16 residues long. CDR1 and CDR2 from the germline V gene are LNHDA and SQIVND (reference sequence). The CDR3 DNA follows: TGTGCCAGTAGTATTGGACTAGCGTTCCGAGGGCACGAGCAGTACTTC. It encodes CASSIGLAFRGHEQYF.